This paragraph covers one TCR beta chain sequence. As yet, its antigen is unknown. RNA was isolated and reverse transcribed to cDNA, the sequencing template. TCRdb's copy holds only in-frame clones and misses some; the assay was immunoSEQ multiplex PCR. Of about 120,000 clones listed, 56% are singletons. The CDR3 consists of 16 residues. V dropped 1 base and J dropped 0; count of bases not matched to a gene: 4. CDR1 and CDR2 from the germline V gene are GTSNPN and SVGIG (reference sequence). Treatment in this sample: oral pan-JAK inhibitor, 5-10 mg twice daily. Sorting separated CD4+ and CD8+ T cells out of PBMCs. The sample is drawn from a study of CD8+ T cells in alopecia areata. Regarding the study as a whole: Across lesional scalp, and particularly alopecia totalis/universalis, clonality surpassed that of normal scalp. A great number of expanded lesional clones endured in scalp and blood during tofacitinib.

This clonotype originated in a human donor with alopecia areata. Source: CD4+ T cells sorted from blood, taken at week 24, from a patient treated with tofacitinib. The V and J genes are TRBV30 and TRBJ2-7; 12 bases map to TRBD2. The CDR3 protein is CAWSAGLAGNSYEQYF. CDR3 coding DNA: TGTGCCTGGAGTGCAGGACTAGCGGGGAACTCCTACGAGCAGTACTTC.